The 5 T cell receptor beta chains given below trace back to one sample, sequenced in a study of blood T cell repertoires in COVID-19. Sequenced by immunoSEQ multiplex PCR; TCRdb stores in-frame clones only, minus some. This table has around 290,000 clones, about 89% appearing once. Material for sequencing was peripheral blood. The receptors were sampled from a man aged 35 to 55 with acute or convalescent COVID-19.

The chain uses TRBV7-3 and TRBJ2-3; TRBD2 agrees at 9 bases. Trimming took 0 bases from V and 6 from J; bases not matched to a gene: 10. The germline CDR1 and CDR2 sequences are SGHTA and FQGTGA. This CDR3 is built from 17 residues. The CDR3: CASSLTELAGARDTQYF. Written as DNA, the CDR3 is TGTGCCAGCAGCTTAACGGAGTTAGCGGGGGCGAGGGATACGCAGTATTTT.

The table lists this clone with a few counts. The rearrangement uses TRBV5-4 and TRBJ1-1, with no clear D. Trimming left V 4 bases short and J 1 base short, with 14 bases between. Germline CDR1 SGHNT, CDR2 YYREEE (reference sequence). The CDR3 has 15 residues. The chain's CDR3 is CASSPRGFGNTEAFF. The DNA for the CDR3 is TGTGCCAGCAGCCCCCGGGGATTTGGGAACACTGAAGCTTTCTTT.

This chain connects TRBV19 to TRBJ1-5; 8 nucleotides agree with TRBD1. CDR1 LNHDA and CDR2 SQIVND come from the germline V gene (reference sequence). The J segment lost 7 bases and the V segment lost 3 bases, leaving 2 bases of the junction unmatched. This CDR3 has 13 amino acids. CDR3 nucleotide sequence: TGTGCCAGTAGTATGGGACAGGACCAGCCCCAGCATTTT. Translated, it gives CASSMGQDQPQHF.

The V gene is TRBV5-6, the J gene TRBJ2-7; D remains unclear. This CDR3 contains 14 residues. V lost 2 bases and J lost 2, with 11 bases in between. CDR1 is SGHDT and CDR2 is YYEEEE in the germline V gene. The CDR3 region is CASSLVSGPYEQYF. The DNA for the CDR3 is TGTGCCAGCAGCTTAGTCTCAGGCCCCTACGAGCAGTACTTC.

The chain carries TRBV5-4 and TRBJ2-3; 7 bases map to TRBD1. The CDR3 consists of 13 residues. The trim removed 4 bases at V and 2 bases at J, leaving 1 base unmatched. The germline gives CDR1 SGHNT, CDR2 YYREEE (reference sequence). CDR3 loop: CASSDRATDTQYF. The DNA for the CDR3 is TGTGCCAGCAGCGACAGGGCCACAGATACGCAGTATTTT.